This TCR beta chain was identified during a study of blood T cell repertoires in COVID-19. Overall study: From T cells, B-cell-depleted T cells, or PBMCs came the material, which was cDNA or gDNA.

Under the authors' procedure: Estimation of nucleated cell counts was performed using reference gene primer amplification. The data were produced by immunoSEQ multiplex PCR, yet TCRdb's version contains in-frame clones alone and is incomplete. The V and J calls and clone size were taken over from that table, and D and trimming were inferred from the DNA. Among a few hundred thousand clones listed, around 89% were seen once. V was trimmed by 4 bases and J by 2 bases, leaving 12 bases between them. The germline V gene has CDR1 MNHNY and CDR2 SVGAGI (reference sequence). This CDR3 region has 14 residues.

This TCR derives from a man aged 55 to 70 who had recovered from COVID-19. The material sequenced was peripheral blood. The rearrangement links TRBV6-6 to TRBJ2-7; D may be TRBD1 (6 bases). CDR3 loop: CASSSPDRAYEQYF. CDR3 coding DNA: TGTGCCAGCAGTTCCCCGGACAGAGCCTACGAGCAGTACTTC.